What follows are 11 T cell receptor beta chains derived from one specimen sequenced in a study of a mutant IDH1 vaccine in newly diagnosed glioma. As to time point: baseline, week 1 (first vaccination visit). Treatment specified: pre-vaccination baseline after standard-of-care therapy. The repertoire was sequenced with immunoSEQ multiplex PCR; TCRdb's copy has only in-frame clones and lacks some. The repertoire holds 65,000 to 70,000 clones, with approximately 86% as singletons. The source material was PBMCs, sampled from a glioma patient treated with radiotherapy, temozolomide or both. These receptors were taken from a man aged 25-45 years with glioma.

The genes are TRBV5-1 and TRBJ2-7; weak D call: TRBD1 (5 bases). Germline CDR1 reads SGHRS; CDR2 reads YFSETQ. The CDR3 sequence is 14 residues long. With 0 bases removed from V and 4 bases from J, the gap between germline ends came to 11 bases. Here the CDR3 reads CASSLAQVVYEQYF. The DNA of the CDR3 is TGCGCCAGCAGCTTGGCACAGGTGGTGTACGAGCAGTACTTC.

This chain links TRBV5-1 with TRBJ2-7, with a tentative D call TRBD2 (6 bases). The CDR3 length is 15 residues. Germline CDR1 SGHRS, CDR2 YFSETQ. V lost 1 base and J lost 1, with 12 bases in between. The CDR3: CASSLSVGGSYEQYF. The DNA of the CDR3 is TGCGCCAGCAGCTTGAGTGTGGGGGGATCCTACGAGCAGTACTTC.

The chain links TRBV6-5 to TRBJ2-5; TRBD1 might be the D (7 bases). The germline CDR1 and CDR2 sequences are MNHEY and SVGAGI. The CDR3 is 14 residues long. Trimming took off 2 bases at V and 7 bases at J, with 14 bases between the two ends. CDR3 residues: CASSYEGARGTQYF. CDR3 bases: TGTGCCAGCAGTTACGAGGGGGCGCGGGGGACCCAGTACTTC.

V usage is TRBV19 and J usage is TRBJ1-2, with D perhaps TRBD1 (5 bases). V lost 4 bases, J lost 4 bases, and 19 bases lay in between. CDR3 length: 16 residues. Germline V lookup: CDR1 LNHDA, CDR2 SQIVND (reference sequence). The CDR3 loop reads CASSNQRDWGGYGYTF. As DNA, the CDR3 is TGTGCCAGTAGTAATCAACGAGATTGGGGGGGCTATGGCTACACCTTC. The whole variable domain, remainder taken from reference TRBV19 and TRBJ1-2, is DGGITQSPKYLFRKEGQNVTLSCEQNLNHDAMYWYRQDPGQGLRLIYYSQIVNDFQKGDIAEGYSVSREKKESFPLTVTSAQKNPTAFYLCASSNQRDWGGYGYTFGSGTRLTVV.

This chain joins TRBV6-6 and TRBJ1-2; D is uncertain. The CDR3 sequence is 14 residues long. Germline CDR1 and CDR2: MNHNY and SVGAGI (reference sequence). V shed 0 bases and J shed 2 bases, with 7 bases lying between them. CDR3 DNA: TGTGCCAGCAGTTACTCGCAAGGCAACTATGGCTACACCTTC. This encodes CASSYSQGNYGYTF.

The genes are TRBV5-4 and TRBJ2-7, with D possibly matching TRBD1 (5 bases). The CDR3 runs 16 residues. Germline CDR1 SGHNT, CDR2 YYREEE (reference sequence). The germline V and J ends were trimmed by 4 bases and 3 bases, with 20 bases remaining between them. The chain's CDR3 is CASSRRVGRANYEQYF. The CDR3, as DNA: TGTGCCAGCAGCCGACGTGTGGGCAGGGCTAACTACGAGCAGTACTTC.

The chain is built from TRBV5-1 and TRBJ2-1, with a weak D call TRBD2 (6 bases). CDR1 and CDR2 (germline): SGHRS, YFSETQ. V was cut by 1 base and J by 1 base, with 12 bases left in between. The CDR3 has 16 amino acids. The CDR3 is CASSLRGGVSYNEQFF. The CDR3 DNA reads as TGCGCCAGCAGCTTGAGAGGCGGGGTTTCCTACAATGAGCAGTTCTTC.

This clone was recorded only once. The gene calls are TRBV28 and TRBJ1-2; the D gene is possibly TRBD1 (6 bases). V lost 4 bases and J 4 bases, leaving 7 bases between the germline ends. Germline loops: CDR1 MDHEN, CDR2 SYDVKM. The CDR3 consists of 12 residues. CDR3: CASSSRGYGYTF. In nucleotides, the CDR3 is TGTGCCAGCAGTTCCAGGGGCTATGGCTACACCTTC.

The chain uses TRBV6-1 and TRBJ2-3; D is possibly TRBD1 or TRBD2 (5 bases each). Germline CDR1 reads MNHNS; CDR2 reads SASEGT. V was cut by 8 bases and J by 0 bases, with 15 bases left in between. This CDR3 has 15 residues. The CDR3 DNA reads TGTGCCAGCCTCCTGGGGGTGGGAAGCACAGATACGCAGTATTTT. Its translation is CASLLGVGSTDTQYF.

The V gene is TRBV11-2, the J gene TRBJ1-2; 8 nucleotides agree with TRBD1. The CDR3 consists of 15 residues. Germline V gene data show CDR1 as SGHAT and CDR2 as FQNNGV. The ends lost 5 bases at V and 5 bases at J; junction bases unmatched: 10. CDR3 nucleotides: TGTGCCAGCAGCCTAAACAGGGGGGCCTTATATGGCTACACCTTC. Translated, it gives CASSLNRGALYGYTF.

This rearrangement joins TRBV5-8 to TRBJ2-2; D perhaps matches TRBD1 (5 bases). The CDR3 sequence is 16 residues long. The germline V gene has CDR1 SGHTS and CDR2 YDEGEE. Trimming took off 5 bases at V and 0 bases at J, with 14 bases between the two ends. CDR3 amino acids: CASRKGDNPNTGELFF. CDR3 nucleotide sequence: TGTGCCAGCAGAAAAGGGGATAATCCGAACACCGGGGAGCTGTTTTTT.